The 11 T cell receptor beta chains listed next were all sequenced from one sample in a study of blood T cell repertoires in COVID-19. Assay used: immunoSEQ multiplex PCR; TCRdb lists only in-frame clones, some missing. The repertoire holds 350,000 to 450,000 clones, with roughly 91% as singletons. The sample taken for sequencing was PBMCs or T cells enriched from blood (not recorded which). The receptors stem from a woman younger than 45 who had recovered from COVID-19.

This clone was seen more than once but under ten times. V and J are TRBV27 and TRBJ1-1; 7 nucleotides align to TRBD1. CDR3 length: 14 residues. The germline CDR1 and CDR2 sequences are MNHEY and SMNVEV (reference sequence). V trimming: 5 bases; J trimming: 6 bases; junction bases outside the gene matches: 9. CDR3 protein: CASSPRQGWAEAFF. DNA for the CDR3: TGTGCCAGCAGTCCACGACAGGGTTGGGCTGAAGCTTTCTTT.

This rearrangement joins TRBV30 to TRBJ2-7, with D possibly TRBD1 on 6 matching bases. The V end lost 7 bases, the J end lost 2 bases, and 12 bases lay between the germline ends. Looked up from germline, CDR1 is GTSNPN and CDR2 is SVGIG (reference sequence). This CDR3 is 12 amino acids long. The CDR3: CASKTGPYEQYF. Here the CDR3 DNA reads TGTGCCTCTAAGACAGGCCCCTACGAGCAGTACTTC.

V and J are TRBV3-1 (or the pseudogene TRBV3-2) and TRBJ2-1; the D is unclear. Trimming shortened V by 2 bases and J by 7 bases, and 9 bases separated the two germline ends. CDR1 and CDR2 (germline): LGHDT, YNNKEL (reference sequence). The CDR3 covers 13 residues. CDR3 sequence: CASSQFRVNEQFF. DNA of the CDR3: TGTGCCAGCAGCCAATTTAGAGTGAATGAGCAGTTCTTC.

The rearrangement uses TRBV19 and TRBJ1-5; D gene unclear. The CDR3 contains 15 residues. The germline gives CDR1 LNHDA, CDR2 SQIVND (reference sequence). V dropped 6 bases and J dropped 2 bases, with 14 bases sitting between them. The DNA of the CDR3 is TGTGCCAGTAGCCCCGGGAGGGTGGGCAATCAGCCCCAGCATTTT. Translated: CASSPGRVGNQPQHF.

J is TRBJ1-1 and V is TRBV18; D remains ambiguous. Germline CDR1 and CDR2: KGHSH and LQKENI. Trimming stripped 4 bases from V and 7 bases from J, with 13 bases between. CDR3 length: 13 amino acids. In DNA form, the CDR3 reads TGTGCCAGCTCACTACCCGACAAGAGTGAAGCTTTCTTT. Protein sequence: CASSLPDKSEAFF.

This clone was observed at least ten times. The V and J genes are TRBV19 and TRBJ1-1; TRBD1 matches at 8 bases. Germline values: CDR1 LNHDA, CDR2 SQIVND (reference sequence). The V gene end was trimmed by 3 bases and the J gene end by 0 bases; junction bases not matched to a gene: 9. CDR3 length equals 17 residues. In DNA form, the CDR3 reads TGTGCCAGTAGTATCTTCTCGGGGGGACAGGTGAACACTGAAGCTTTCTTT. Translation gives CASSIFSGGQVNTEAFF. The full variable domain, in which reference TRBV19 and TRBJ1-1 provide the parts outside the CDR3, is DGGITQSPKYLFRKEGQNVTLSCEQNLNHDAMYWYRQDPGQGLRLIYYSQIVNDFQKGDIAEGYSVSREKKESFPLTVTSAQKNPTAFYLCASSIFSGGQVNTEAFFGQGTRLTVV.

V gene TRBV9 combines with J gene TRBJ1-1; D perhaps matches TRBD1 (5 bases). CDR3 length: 16 residues. Germline V gene sequence: CDR1 SGDLS, CDR2 YYNGEE. Trimming took off 3 bases at V and 5 bases at J, with 20 bases between the two ends. CDR3 DNA: TGTGCCAGCAGCGGTCCCGGGGAGGGGATACGTACTGAAGCTTTCTTT. This gives the protein CASSGPGEGIRTEAFF.

The chain is built from TRBV23-1 and TRBJ2-2; D gene ambiguous. TRBV23-1 is reported as an ORF; its role is uncertain. The CDR3 length is 13 residues. V lost 2 bases and J lost 3, with 4 bases in between. CDR3 nucleotide sequence: TGCGCCAGCAGTCAACCTTACACCGGGGAGCTGTTTTTT. This codes for CASSQPYTGELFF.

The V and J genes are TRBV19 and TRBJ2-2; the match to TRBD2 covers 10 bases. V shed 1 base and J 2 bases; nucleotides not matched to a gene: 16. Germline-derived CDR1 and CDR2 are LNHDA and SQIVND (reference sequence). The CDR3 contains 21 residues. CDR3 in amino acids: CASSIGAVGLATAGNTGELFF. DNA for the CDR3: TGTGCCAGTAGTATAGGGGCAGTGGGACTAGCGACGGCGGGTAACACCGGGGAGCTGTTTTTT.

V usage is TRBV11-2 and J usage is TRBJ2-7; D is ambiguous. Germline CDR1 reads SGHAT; CDR2 reads FQNNGV. V was cut by 1 base and J by 5 bases, with 6 bases left in between. The CDR3 sequence is 12 residues long. CDR3 in amino acids: CASSLGFDEQYF. In nucleotides, the CDR3 is TGTGCCAGCAGCTTAGGTTTCGACGAGCAGTACTTC.

This clone was counted a single time. Its ends do not fully match the called genes, so a read error is possible. Other DNA sequences of this sample code for an identical CDR3. The chain recombines TRBV13 with TRBJ1-4; tentatively, D is TRBD1 (5 bases). Per the germline V gene, CDR1 is PRHDT and CDR2 is FYEKMQ (reference sequence). CDR3 size: 15 residues. The chain's CDR3 is CASSLRQPRSEKLFF. CDR3 nucleotides: TGTGCCAGCAGCTTAAGACAGCCAAGGAGTGAAAAGCTGTTTTTT.